Listed below are T cell receptor beta chains from one sample, sequenced in a study of T cells after yellow fever vaccination. TCRdb independently ran MiXCR on the 5' RACE reads; one entry per CDR3 protein. The repertoire includes hundreds of thousands of distinct CDR3 sequences, about 19% of them detected once, and around an eighth sits in the top ten. Material: PBMCs, obtained 15 days after the yellow fever booster vaccination. The receptors derive from a man aged 25-45 years who received the YFV17D yellow fever vaccine. CDR3s include the opening cysteine and the closing phenylalanine or tryptophan. The D gene is left open where the match is weak. Expanded clones are given a class, and other clones once, few, many or no size at all.

TRBJ2-1,.,.,TRBV10-3,TGTGCCATCAGTGTGTGGTCCTACAATGAGCAGTTCTTC,CAISVWSYNEQFF
TRBJ2-1,TRBD1,few,TRBV7-6,TGTGCCAGCAGCCGCCTACAGGGGCCCACGGGTTGGAATGAGCAGTTCTTC,CASSRLQGPTGWNEQFF
TRBJ1-6,.,few,TRBV5-1,TGCGCCAGCAGCTTTTCCCGACGGTCGGCGAATTCACCCCTCCACTTT,CASSFSRRSANSPLHF
TRBJ2-7,.,few,TRBV15,TGTGCCACCAGTGAAGGGACACCCTACGAGCAGTACTTC,CATSEGTPYEQYF
TRBJ2-1,TRBD2,few,TRBV6-5,TGTGCCAGCAGTTACTCGTTGCTAGCGGGAGGGGCCTACAATGAGCAGTTCTTC,CASSYSLLAGGAYNEQFF
TRBJ1-5,.,few,TRBV20-1,TGCAGTGCTAAAAGACAGACAGGTCCGAATCAGCCCCAGCATTTT,CSAKRQTGPNQPQHF
TRBJ2-1,TRBD1,.,TRBV7-2,TGTGCCAGCAGCTTAACCCTAGGGGGCCACAATGAGCAGTTCTTC,CASSLTLGGHNEQFF
TRBJ2-5,.,few,TRBV12-3/TRBV12-4,TGTGCCAGCGGGGCTTGGGAAGGCGGGGAGACCCAGTACTTC,CASGAWEGGETQYF
TRBJ1-6,.,few,TRBV5-1,TGCGCCAGCAGATTAGTACAGGGTGATTCACCCCTCCACTTT,CASRLVQGDSPLHF
TRBJ2-1,TRBD2,.,TRBV20-1,TGCAGTGCTAGGCTTACTAGCGGGAGGGATGAGCAGTTCTTC,CSARLTSGRDEQFF
TRBJ2-2,.,.,TRBV4-3,TGCGCCAGCAGCCAAGAGATGGACGTTGGGGAGCTGTTTTTT,CASSQEMDVGELFF
TRBJ1-1,.,.,TRBV7-2,TGTGCCAGCAGCTTAATGGGGACCACTGAAGCTTTCTTT,CASSLMGTTEAFF
TRBJ2-2,TRBD2,.,TRBV5-1,TGCGCCAGCTCTGATAGCGGGAGGGCCCCACTCCCCTCCGGGGAGCTGTTTTTT,CASSDSGRAPLPSGELFF
TRBJ2-5,.,few,TRBV4-3,TGCGCCAGCAGCCCCGATAGGGGAGAGACCCAGTACTTC,CASSPDRGETQYF
TRBJ2-6,.,.,TRBV5-1,TGCGCCAGCAGCCACGGACTCACTGGGGCCAACGTCCTGACTTTC,CASSHGLTGANVLTF
TRBJ1-1,.,.,TRBV20-1,TGCAGTGCTGCCAAAGGTGGGATGAACACTGAAGCTTTCTTT,CSAAKGGMNTEAFF
TRBJ2-7,.,few,TRBV12-3/TRBV12-4,TGTGCCAGCGGATCGGCAGGGAAGGTTCACGAGCAGTACTTC,CASGSAGKVHEQYF
TRBJ2-2,.,few,TRBV5-1,TGCGCCAGCAGCTTGTACGGCAACTTGAACACCGGGGAGCTGTTTTTT,CASSLYGNLNTGELFF
TRBJ2-4,.,.,TRBV19,TGTGCCAGTAATCTAAACCCCCCTCGAACTGTCCTCAGGTCCAAAAACATTCAGTACTTC,CASNLNPPRTVLRSKNIQYF
TRBJ2-3,TRBD2,.,TRBV7-3,TGTGCCAGCAGCTTAGTAGGGACTAGCGGGAGCAGCACAGATACGCAGTATTTT,CASSLVGTSGSSTDTQYF
TRBJ2-1,TRBD2,.,TRBV28,TGTGCCAGTGGTCCAGCGGGAGGGCCCTCGGCTGAGCAGTTCTTC,CASGPAGGPSAEQFF
TRBJ1-2,.,.,TRBV6-2/TRBV6-3,TGTGCCAGCAGTTACGGCAGTGGCTACACCTTC,CASSYGSGYTF
TRBJ2-7,.,few,TRBV6-2/TRBV6-3,TGTGCCAGCAGTACCCTCGACGCCAAGGGCCTCTACGAGCAGTACTTC,CASSTLDAKGLYEQYF
TRBJ2-7,TRBD2,.,TRBV3-1,TGTGCCAGCAGCCGGCGACTAGCGGGCTACGAGCAGTACTTC,CASSRRLAGYEQYF
TRBJ2-5,.,.,TRBV7-8,TGTGCCAGCAGCTTGAACGGGTTGGAGACCCAGTACTTC,CASSLNGLETQYF
TRBJ2-7,.,.,TRBV7-2,TGTGCCAGCAGCAAGGTGGGTAGCGGAGCCGACGAGCAGTACTTC,CASSKVGSGADEQYF
TRBJ2-7,TRBD1,.,TRBV5-1,TGCGCCAGCAGCCTCCGGGACAGGCCATCCTACGAGCAGTACTTC,CASSLRDRPSYEQYF
TRBJ1-1,.,few,TRBV27,TGTGCCAGCAGTACCCGGACAACTGAAGCTTTCTTT,CASSTRTTEAFF
TRBJ2-1,.,few,TRBV5-4,TGTGCCAGCAGCCCGACAGGGTTGGGGGGTACCTACAATGAGCAGTTCTTC,CASSPTGLGGTYNEQFF
TRBJ2-1,TRBD1,few,TRBV6-5,TGTGCCAGCAGTTTCCGGGACAGCCGGTACAATGAGCAGTTCTTC,CASSFRDSRYNEQFF
TRBJ2-3,.,few,TRBV3-1,TGTGCCAGCAGCCAAGACCCGACAGGAGATACGCAGTATTTT,CASSQDPTGDTQYF
TRBJ2-7,.,few,TRBV3-1,TGTGCCAGCCAGGGGTCAGCGGATAAATACGAGCAGTACTTC,CASQGSADKYEQYF
TRBJ1-4,.,.,TRBV29-1,TGCAGCGTTGGTCCGGGGTTGGAAAAACTGTTTTTT,CSVGPGLEKLFF
TRBJ1-4,.,.,TRBV6-1,TGTGCCAGCAGTGACCGGGGACGGCCGGGGGAAAAACTGTTTTTT,CASSDRGRPGEKLFF
TRBJ2-3,TRBD2,.,TRBV5-1,TGCGCCAGCAGCTTGGGGGGACTAGCCGCCTACACAGATACGCAGTATTTT,CASSLGGLAAYTDTQYF
TRBJ2-2,.,.,TRBV4-3,TGCGCCAGCAGCTTCAGGACAGCCACCGGGGAGCTGTTTTTT,CASSFRTATGELFF
TRBJ2-7,TRBD1,few,TRBV20-1,TGCAGTGCTAGGGGGGACAGGGTTTCCTACGAGCAGTACTTC,CSARGDRVSYEQYF
TRBJ2-3,.,few,TRBV29-1,TGCAGCGTTGAACGGGATACGCAGTATTTT,CSVERDTQYF
TRBJ2-3,.,.,TRBV15,TGTGCCACCAGTATAGGAGATACGCAGTATTTT,CATSIGDTQYF
TRBJ2-1,TRBD2,.,TRBV20-1,TGCAGTGCGAACCCCCAAAATTTAGCGGGAGGGGATGAGCAGTTCTTC,CSANPQNLAGGDEQFF
TRBJ2-7,TRBD2,few,TRBV7-2,TGTGCCAGCAGCTTAGAGGCGGGAGAGACCCACGAGCAGTACTTC,CASSLEAGETHEQYF
TRBJ2-4,.,.,TRBV7-2,TGTGCCAGCAGCTTAGGCCATACCAAAAACATTCAGTACTTC,CASSLGHTKNIQYF
TRBJ2-5,TRBD2,few,TRBV6-5,TGTGCCAGCAGTTACTCTAGCGGGAGCCCCAAGACCCAGTACTTC,CASSYSSGSPKTQYF
TRBJ2-1,.,.,TRBV7-9,TGTGCCAGCAGCTCCCACAGGCAGTCCCAGTTCTTC,CASSSHRQSQFF
TRBJ2-1,TRBD2,few,TRBV20-1,TGCAGTGCTAGAGAGGGAAGCGGGAGGACCTACTTCAATGAGCAGTTCTTC,CSAREGSGRTYFNEQFF
TRBJ2-1,TRBD2,few,TRBV25-1,TGTGCCAGCAGTGGGACTAGCGGGAGGGCCGACTTTCAACCAAGCTCCTACAATGAGCAGTTCTTC,CASSGTSGRADFQPSSYNEQFF
TRBJ2-7,TRBD2,.,TRBV7-3,TGTGCCAGCAGTATCGATAGCGGGGTCTCCTACGAGCAGTACTTC,CASSIDSGVSYEQYF
TRBJ2-1,.,.,TRBV6-2/TRBV6-3,TGTGCCTTAGGAGGCTCCTACAATGAGCAGTTCTTC,CALGGSYNEQFF
TRBJ2-7,.,.,TRBV18,TGTGCCAGCTCACCAGGTCTTTCTCGCGAGCAGTACTTC,CASSPGLSREQYF
TRBJ2-7,TRBD1,.,TRBV5-1,TGCGCCAGCAGCTCGCCCGGGACAGGGGGTCCCGAGCAGTACTTC,CASSSPGTGGPEQYF
TRBJ2-1,TRBD2,.,TRBV20-1,TGCAGTGCCACGGGACTAGCGGAATCTAGCTCCTACAATGAGCAGTTCTTC,CSATGLAESSSYNEQFF
TRBJ1-5,.,few,TRBV6-1,TGTGCCAGCAGTGAAACCCTGGGAGGGCGTAGCAATCAGCCCCAGCATTTT,CASSETLGGRSNQPQHF
TRBJ2-5,.,.,TRBV4-2,TGTGCCAGCAGCCAAGCTATCACTCAAACCCAAGAGACCCAGTACTTC,CASSQAITQTQETQYF
TRBJ2-4,TRBD2,.,TRBV18,TGTGCCAGCTCACCACCGGTTGGTAGCGGGAGTACCAAAAACATTCAGTACTTC,CASSPPVGSGSTKNIQYF
TRBJ2-6,.,few,TRBV20-1,TGCAGTCCGATCTCTGGGGCCAACGTCCTGACTTTC,CSPISGANVLTF